The 25 T cell receptor beta chains presented below share a single source sample, sequenced in a study of T cells after yellow fever vaccination. A single record per CDR3 protein comes from TCRdb applying MiXCR to the 5' RACE reads. The table shows 300,000 to 350,000 distinct CDR3 sequences, with 3.5% to 5% occurring only once. The sequencing here drew on PBMCs, taken 15 days after the yellow fever booster vaccination. These receptors all stem from a man aged 18 to 29 who received the YFV17D yellow fever vaccine.

This clonotype was counted many times. The chain uses TRBV24-1 and TRBJ2-3; 11 bases match TRBD2. After removal of 9 bases from V and 4 bases from J, the junction contained 2 bases not matched to a gene. CDR1 and CDR2 (germline): KGHDR, SFDVKD. CDR3 length: 13 residues. DNA of the CDR3: TGTGCCACCGAACTAGCGGGGGCAGATACGCAGTATTTT. The encoded protein is CATELAGADTQYF.

In this sample, this clonotype turned up a few times. This CDR3 reads CASSLLSTRGANVLTF. The CDR3 region has the DNA TGTGCCAGCAGTTTACTCTCCACAAGGGGGGCCAACGTCCTGACTTTC. The V and J genes are TRBV27 and TRBJ2-6; the D is unclear. V was pared by 2 bases and J by 4 bases, with 12 bases between. Germline assignment: CDR1 MNHEY and CDR2 SMNVEV (reference sequence). The length of the CDR3 is 16 residues.

The sample holds many counts of this clonotype. The rearrangement joins TRBV7-2 to TRBJ1-2; TRBD1 agrees at 9 bases. The junction had 3 bases not matched to a gene; V was cut back by 3 bases and J by 7 bases. The CDR3 is 13 residues long. From germline, CDR1 is SGHTA and CDR2 FQGNSA. The CDR3 nucleotides are TGTGCCAGCAGCTTCGGGACAGGGTTTGGCTACACCTTC. Translated, it gives CASSFGTGFGYTF.

The chain links TRBV10-2 to TRBJ1-2; no firm D call. V shed 5 bases and J shed 2 bases, with 12 bases lying between them. CDR3 length: 14 residues. Germline values: CDR1 WSHSY, CDR2 SAAADI. CDR3 sequence: CASSSRSWNYGYTF. CDR3 nucleotides: TGCGCCAGCAGTTCTAGGTCTTGGAACTATGGCTACACCTTC.

The sample holds many counts of this clonotype. This sequence joins TRBV12-3 or TRBV12-4 and TRBJ1-5; D gene uncertain. Trimming pared 6 bases from V and 0 bases from J, leaving 9 bases between. The CDR3 loop spans 14 amino acids. The CDR3 nucleotides read TGTGCCAGCAGAGGGAGGTATAGCAATCAGCCCCAGCATTTT. Amino acids: CASRGRYSNQPQHF.

This clonotype was seen more than once but under ten times. V usage is TRBV4-3 and J usage is TRBJ2-1, with D uncertain. CDR1 and CDR2 from the germline V gene are LGHNA and YSLEER. The CDR3 has 14 residues. V was pared by 4 bases and J by 4 bases, with 11 bases between. In DNA form, the CDR3 reads TGCGCCAGCAGCCCACAGACACCTTACAATGAGCAGTTCTTC. Translating it yields CASSPQTPYNEQFF.

The rearrangement links TRBV4-1 to TRBJ1-2; 8 nucleotides line up with TRBD1. CDR3 length equals 16 residues. With V trimmed by 1 base and J by 4 bases, 8 bases remained unmatched. Germline CDR1 is MGHRA and CDR2 is YSYEKL. The CDR3 coding sequence is TGCGCCAGCAGCCAAGTCGCTTTAGGACAGGGCTATGGCTACACCTTC. Translated: CASSQVALGQGYGYTF.

This clonotype was counted ten times or more. This chain joins TRBV29-1 and TRBJ2-7; D uncertain. Between the trimmed V and J ends, which lost 1 base and 3 bases, there was a span of 7 bases. Germline loops: CDR1 SQVTM, CDR2 ANQGSEA. There are 12 residues in the CDR3. This CDR3 reads CSVEVADYEQYF. In DNA, the CDR3 is TGCAGCGTTGAAGTAGCCGACTACGAGCAGTACTTC.

The table lists this clonotype with many counts. The chain employs TRBV7-2 and TRBJ1-2, with TRBD1 matching 9 bases. V was clipped by 1 base and J by 7 bases; unmatched bases: 16. CDR1 is SGHTA and CDR2 is FQGNSA in the germline V gene. This CDR3 has 18 residues. CDR3 sequence reads: CASSLVPGQGSAEGGYTF. CDR3 coding DNA: TGTGCCAGCAGCTTAGTACCGGGACAGGGTTCAGCCGAGGGTGGCTACACCTTC. Variable domain in full (rest from reference TRBV7-2 and TRBJ1-2): GAGVSQSPSNKVTEKGKDVELRCDPISGHTALYWYRQSLGQGLEFLIYFQGNSAPDKSGLPSDRFSAERTGGSVSTLTIQRTQQEDSAVYLCASSLVPGQGSAEGGYTFGSGTRLTVV.

This clonotype was detected only a few times. The V gene is TRBV3-1, the J gene TRBJ1-2; D remains unclear. Germline-derived CDR1 and CDR2 are LGHDT and YNNKEL (reference sequence). V was pared by 7 bases and J by 4 bases, with 10 bases between. This CDR3 is built from 12 residues. CDR3 DNA sequence: TGTGCCAGCATTCCCGGGTTCTATGGCTACACCTTC. The encoded protein is CASIPGFYGYTF. The variable domain in full, completed from reference TRBV3-1 and TRBJ1-2, reads DTAVSQTPKYLVTQMGNDKSIKCEQNLGHDTMYWYKQDSKKFLKIMFSYNNKELIINETVPNRFSPKSPDKAHLNLHINSLELGDSAVYFCASIPGFYGYTFGSGTRLTVV.

There are many counts of this clonotype. The V call is TRBV7-2, the J call TRBJ2-7, with a tentative D call TRBD2 (6 bases). Germline V gene lookup returns CDR1 SGHTA and CDR2 FQGNSA. The ends were cut back, 2 bases at V and 2 bases at J, with 13 bases in the middle. The CDR3 runs 15 residues. The CDR3 nucleotides are TGTGCCAGCAGCTTAAGCAGCGGGCCTACCTACGAGCAGTACTTC. This translates into CASSLSSGPTYEQYF. The full variable domain, in which reference TRBV7-2 and TRBJ2-7 provide the parts outside the CDR3, is GAGVSQSPSNKVTEKGKDVELRCDPISGHTALYWYRQSLGQGLEFLIYFQGNSAPDKSGLPSDRFSAERTGGSVSTLTIQRTQQEDSAVYLCASSLSSGPTYEQYFGPGTRLTVT.

The chain employs TRBV10-2 and TRBJ2-1; 11 nucleotides match TRBD2. After removal of 4 bases from V and 0 bases from J, the junction contained 8 bases not matched to a gene. This CDR3 has 18 amino acids. Germline CDR1 and CDR2: WSHSY and SAAADI. In DNA, the CDR3 is TGCGCCAGCAGTGGTACGACTAGCGGGGTTCCCTCCTACAATGAGCAGTTCTTC. It encodes CASSGTTSGVPSYNEQFF.

This clonotype came up many times. The chain carries TRBV10-3 and TRBJ1-1; D is possibly TRBD1 (5 bases). CDR1 is ENHRY, CDR2 SYGVKD, per germline. CDR3 length: 13 residues. The V end lost 7 bases, the J end lost 5 bases, and 14 bases lay between the germline ends. CDR3 residues: CAIIGGRGTEAFF. As DNA, the CDR3 is TGTGCCATCATCGGGGGAAGAGGAACTGAAGCTTTCTTT.

The chain has TRBV21-1 and TRBJ2-7; the DNA was not compared with TRBD1, the D call given in the table. TRBV21-1 is classified as a pseudogene. The CDR3 totals 15 residues. CDR3 DNA: TGTGCCAGCAGCAAAAGGGGACAGTTCTCCTACGAGCAGTACGTC. It specifies CASSKRGQFSYEQYV.

This clonotype was found many times. The gene calls are TRBV6-6 and TRBJ1-2; a possible D gene is TRBD1 (5 bases). Germline CDR1 reads MNHNY; CDR2 reads SVGAGI (reference sequence). This CDR3 spans 13 amino acids. Trimming pared 2 bases from V and 6 bases from J, leaving 10 bases between. The CDR3 sequence: CASSYRTLDGYTF. The DNA for the CDR3 is TGTGCCAGCAGTTACCGGACACTGGATGGCTACACCTTC.

As concerns this clonotype: The junction does not match germline at one end; this may be a read error. This sequence joins TRBV5-1 and TRBJ2-5, with D unresolved. The CDR3 length is 14 residues. Germline V gene data show CDR1 as SGHRS and CDR2 as YFSETQ. The DNA for the CDR3 is TGCGACAGCAGTGCAGAGTTAAGCCAAGAGACCCAGTACTTC. Translated: CDSSAELSQETQYF.

In its sample, this clonotype was seen a few times. This chain joins TRBV4-1 and TRBJ1-1; 7 positions match TRBD1. The CDR3 extends over 16 amino acids. Germline V gene sequence: CDR1 MGHRA, CDR2 YSYEKL. Trimming cost V 4 bases and J 1 base; bases outside gene matches: 9. In nucleotides, the CDR3 is TGCGCCAGCAGCCCATCCAGGACAGGATGGAACACTGAAGCTTTCTTT. Protein product: CASSPSRTGWNTEAFF.

This clonotype appeared many times. The V gene is TRBV7-7, the J gene TRBJ2-6, with D uncertain. The germline V gene encodes CDR1 SSHAT and CDR2 FNYEAQ (reference sequence). The CDR3 loop spans 14 amino acids. Trimming cost V 4 bases and J 0 bases, with 4 bases left between them. Written as DNA, the CDR3 is TGTGCCAGCAGCTCCAGCTCTGGGGCCAACGTCCTGACTTTC. Amino acid sequence: CASSSSSGANVLTF.

This clonotype was recorded at least ten times. This sequence joins TRBV20-1 and TRBJ1-2, with no clear D. The ends were cut back, 3 bases at V and 4 bases at J, with 12 bases in the middle. Germline V gene sequence: CDR1 DFQATT, CDR2 SNEGSKA (reference sequence). The CDR3 loop spans 13 amino acids. CDR3 protein: CSASVEGSYGYTF. As DNA, the CDR3 is TGCAGTGCTAGTGTAGAAGGTAGCTATGGCTACACCTTC.

This clonotype was detected many times. The chain links TRBV20-1 to TRBJ2-3, with 8 bases aligning to TRBD2. Germline V lookup: CDR1 DFQATT, CDR2 SNEGSKA (reference sequence). The CDR3 spans 16 residues. V dropped 4 bases and J dropped 4; count of bases not matched to a gene: 13. This CDR3 reads CSATPRGSGEPDTQYF. DNA of the CDR3: TGCAGTGCTACCCCCCGGGGTAGCGGGGAACCAGATACGCAGTATTTT.

V is TRBV14 and J is TRBJ2-1, with D uncertain. Looked up from germline, CDR1 is SGHDN and CDR2 is FVKESK. V was pared by 1 base and J by 10 bases, with 8 bases between. This CDR3 spans 12 amino acids. This CDR3 is CASSQVLREQFF. CDR3 bases: TGTGCCAGCAGCCAAGTATTGAGGGAGCAGTTCTTC.

This clonotype was recorded at least ten times. V usage is TRBV6-4 and J usage is TRBJ1-3; 8 bases map to TRBD1. The CDR3 is made up of 18 amino acids. Germline V gene lookup returns CDR1 MRHNA and CDR2 SNTAGT. J was trimmed by 3 bases and V by 6 bases; bases with no gene match: 16. CDR3 sequence (DNA): TGTGCCAGCAGCGTCTGGAATAATCAGGGGGCAGATGGAAACACCATATATTTT. This sequence encodes CASSVWNNQGADGNTIYF.

This clonotype was seen repeatedly, ten times or more. This chain joins TRBV7-9 and TRBJ1-1; D is perhaps TRBD1 (6 bases). The V end was cut by 3 bases, the J end by 7 bases, with 15 bases between. Germline CDR1 is SEHNR and CDR2 is FQNEAQ (reference sequence). The length of the CDR3 is 14 residues. The CDR3 DNA sequence: TGTGCCAGCAGCTTGGGCGAGGGGGTAGTTGAAGCTTTCTTT. Protein: CASSLGEGVVEAFF.

V and J are TRBV5-4 and TRBJ1-2; D gene ambiguous. The V end was cut by 0 bases, the J end by 3 bases, with 9 bases between. The CDR3 runs 14 residues. Looked up from germline, CDR1 is SGHNT and CDR2 is YYREEE (reference sequence). CDR3 coding DNA: TGTGCCAGCAGCTTGGCCATCGGTCACTATGGCTACACCTTC. Its protein product is CASSLAIGHYGYTF.

This clonotype was seen at least ten times. The V and J genes are TRBV7-9 and TRBJ1-2; D unresolved. CDR1 and CDR2 (germline): SEHNR, FQNEAQ (reference sequence). The CDR3 consists of 14 residues. V was trimmed by 3 bases and J by 1 base, leaving 9 bases between them. The CDR3, as DNA: TGTGCCAGCAGCTTGGGAGAGATTAACTATGGCTACACCTTC. Its protein product is CASSLGEINYGYTF.